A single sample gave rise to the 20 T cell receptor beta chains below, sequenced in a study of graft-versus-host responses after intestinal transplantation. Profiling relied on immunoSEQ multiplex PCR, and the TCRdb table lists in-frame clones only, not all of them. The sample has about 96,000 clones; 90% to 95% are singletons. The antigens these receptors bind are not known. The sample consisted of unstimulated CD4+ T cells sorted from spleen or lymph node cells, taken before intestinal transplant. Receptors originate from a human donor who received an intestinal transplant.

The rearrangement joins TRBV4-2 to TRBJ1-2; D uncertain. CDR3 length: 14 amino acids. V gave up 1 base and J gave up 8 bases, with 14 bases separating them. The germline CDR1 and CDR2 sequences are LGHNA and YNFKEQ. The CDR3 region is CASSQGSGREGYTF. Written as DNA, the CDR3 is TGTGCCAGCAGCCAAGGTTCGGGGAGGGAAGGCTACACCTTC.

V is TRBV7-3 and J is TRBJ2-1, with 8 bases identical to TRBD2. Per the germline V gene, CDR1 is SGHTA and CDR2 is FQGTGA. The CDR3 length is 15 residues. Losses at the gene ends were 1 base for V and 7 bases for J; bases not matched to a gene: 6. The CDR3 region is CASSLNGGARNEQFF. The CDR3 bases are TGTGCCAGCAGCTTAAACGGGGGGGCTCGGAATGAGCAGTTCTTC.

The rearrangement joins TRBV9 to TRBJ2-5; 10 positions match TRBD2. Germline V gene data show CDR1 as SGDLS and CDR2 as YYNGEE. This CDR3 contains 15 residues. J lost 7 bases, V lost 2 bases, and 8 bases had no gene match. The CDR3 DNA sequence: TGTGCCAGCAGCGTCGGGACTAGCGAGGAGGGGACCCAGTACTTC. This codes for CASSVGTSEEGTQYF. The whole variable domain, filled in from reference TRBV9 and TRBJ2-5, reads DSGVTQTPKHLITATGQRVTLRCSPRSGDLSVYWYQQSLDQGLQFLIQYYNGEERAKGNILERFSAQQFPDLHSELNLSSLELGDSALYFCASSVGTSEEGTQYFGPGTRLLVL.

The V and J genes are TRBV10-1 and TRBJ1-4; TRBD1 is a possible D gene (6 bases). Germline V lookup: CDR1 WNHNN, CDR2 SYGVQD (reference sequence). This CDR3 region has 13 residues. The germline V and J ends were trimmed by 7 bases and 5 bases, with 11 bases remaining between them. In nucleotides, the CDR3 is TGCGCCAGCACGGTAGGGGGAAATGAAAAACTGTTTTTT. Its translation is CASTVGGNEKLFF.

Written as DNA, the CDR3 is TGTGCCAGCTTCGCTAGCATCTCCTTGGAGACCCAGTACTTC. Translating it yields CASFASISLETQYF. The rearrangement links TRBV2 to TRBJ2-5, with D perhaps matching TRBD2 (5 bases). Germline-derived CDR1 and CDR2 are SNHLY and FYNNEI. This CDR3 contains 14 residues. Between the trimmed V and J ends, which lost 8 bases and 5 bases, there was a span of 18 bases.

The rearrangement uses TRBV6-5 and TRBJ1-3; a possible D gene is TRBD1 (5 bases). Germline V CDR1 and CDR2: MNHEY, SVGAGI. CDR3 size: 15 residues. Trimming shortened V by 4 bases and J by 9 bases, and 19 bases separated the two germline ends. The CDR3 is CASSSTPAPGFTIYF. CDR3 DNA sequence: TGTGCCAGCAGTTCCACCCCGGCGCCAGGGTTCACCATATATTTT.

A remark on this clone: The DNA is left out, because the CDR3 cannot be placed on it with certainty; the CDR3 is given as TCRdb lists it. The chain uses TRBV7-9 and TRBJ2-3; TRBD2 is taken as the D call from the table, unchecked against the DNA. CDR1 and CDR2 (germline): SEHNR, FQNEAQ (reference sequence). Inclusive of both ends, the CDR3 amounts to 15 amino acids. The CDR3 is CASSFGPGGWDTQYF.

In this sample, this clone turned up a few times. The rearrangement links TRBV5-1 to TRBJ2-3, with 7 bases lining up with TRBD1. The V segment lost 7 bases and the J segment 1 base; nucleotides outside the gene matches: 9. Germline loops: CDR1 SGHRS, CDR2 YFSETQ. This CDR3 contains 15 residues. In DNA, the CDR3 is TGCGCCAGCGATACAGGGGCGGTGGGCACAGATACGCAGTATTTT. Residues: CASDTGAVGTDTQYF.

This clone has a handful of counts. The CDR3 sequence is CASSPAWRAGANVLTF. In DNA form, the CDR3 reads TGCGCCAGCAGCCCCGCCTGGAGGGCTGGGGCCAACGTCCTGACTTTC. The rearrangement uses TRBV5-1 and TRBJ2-6; the D gene is possibly TRBD2 (6 bases). CDR3 length: 16 amino acids. The germline V gene encodes CDR1 SGHRS and CDR2 YFSETQ. V was shortened by 4 bases and J by 2 bases, with 13 bases between the two germline ends.

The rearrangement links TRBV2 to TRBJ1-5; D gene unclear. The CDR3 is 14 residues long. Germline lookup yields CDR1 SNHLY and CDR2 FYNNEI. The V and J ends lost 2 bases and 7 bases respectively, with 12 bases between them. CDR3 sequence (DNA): TGTGCCAGCAGTGAACGGAATCCGGGGCAGCCCCAGCATTTT. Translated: CASSERNPGQPQHF.

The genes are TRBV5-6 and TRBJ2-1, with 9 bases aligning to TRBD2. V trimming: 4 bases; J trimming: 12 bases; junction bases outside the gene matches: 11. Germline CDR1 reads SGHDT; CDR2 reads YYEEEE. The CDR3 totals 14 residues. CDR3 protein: CASSRPGLAETQFF. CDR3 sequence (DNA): TGTGCCAGCAGCCGACCGGGACTAGCCGAAACGCAGTTCTTC.

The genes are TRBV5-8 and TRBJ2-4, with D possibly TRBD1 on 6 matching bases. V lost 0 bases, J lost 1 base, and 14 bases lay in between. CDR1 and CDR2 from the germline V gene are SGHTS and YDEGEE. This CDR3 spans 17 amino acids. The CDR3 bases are TGTGCCAGCAGCTTGGTCTACAGGGCTTTGGCCAAAAACATTCAGTACTTC. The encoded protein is CASSLVYRALAKNIQYF.

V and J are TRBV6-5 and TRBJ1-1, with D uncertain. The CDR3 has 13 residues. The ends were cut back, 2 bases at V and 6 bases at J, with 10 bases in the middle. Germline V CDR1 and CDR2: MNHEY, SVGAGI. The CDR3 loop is CASSYRTEAEAFF. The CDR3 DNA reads TGTGCCAGCAGTTACCGGACTGAGGCTGAAGCTTTCTTT.

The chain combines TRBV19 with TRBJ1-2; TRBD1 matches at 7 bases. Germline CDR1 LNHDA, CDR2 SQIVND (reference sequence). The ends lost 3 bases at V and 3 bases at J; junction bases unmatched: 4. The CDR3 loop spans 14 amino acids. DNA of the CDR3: TGTGCCAGTAGTATCTCCGACAGGGACTATGGCTACACCTTC. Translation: CASSISDRDYGYTF.

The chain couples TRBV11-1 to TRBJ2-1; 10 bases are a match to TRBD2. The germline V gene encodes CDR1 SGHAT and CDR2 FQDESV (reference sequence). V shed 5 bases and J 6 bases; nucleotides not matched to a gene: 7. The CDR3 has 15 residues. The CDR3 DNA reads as TGTGCCAGCAGCCCGAGACTAGCGGGCCTCAATGAGCAGTTCTTC. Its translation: CASSPRLAGLNEQFF.

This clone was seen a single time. The CDR3: CASSYRGPGGYTF. The CDR3 DNA reads as TGTGCCAGCAGCTACAGGGGGCCGGGGGGCTACACCTTC. This sequence joins TRBV13 and TRBJ1-2, with 9 bases identical to TRBD1. The ends lost 4 bases at V and 8 bases at J; junction bases unmatched: 5. This CDR3 region has 13 residues. CDR1 and CDR2 (germline): PRHDT, FYEKMQ (reference sequence).

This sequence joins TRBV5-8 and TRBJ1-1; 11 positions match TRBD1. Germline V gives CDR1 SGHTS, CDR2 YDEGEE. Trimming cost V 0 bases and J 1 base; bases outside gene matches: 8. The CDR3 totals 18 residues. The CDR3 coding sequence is TGTGCCAGCAGCTTGGAGAAATCCGGGACAGGGGGGAACACTGAAGCTTTCTTT. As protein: CASSLEKSGTGGNTEAFF. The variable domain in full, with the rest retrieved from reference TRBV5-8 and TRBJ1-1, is EAGVTQSPTHLIKTRGQQATLRCSPISGHTSVYWYQQALGLGLQFLLWYDEGEERNRGNFPPRFSGRQFPNYSSELNVNALELEDSALYLCASSLEKSGTGGNTEAFFGQGTRLTVV.

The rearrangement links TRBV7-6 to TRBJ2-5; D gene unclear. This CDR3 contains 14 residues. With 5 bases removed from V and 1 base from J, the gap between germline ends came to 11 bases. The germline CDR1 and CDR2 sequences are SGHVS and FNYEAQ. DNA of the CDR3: TGTGCCAGCAGCCCCGTAGAGCGCCAAGAGACCCAGTACTTC. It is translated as CASSPVERQETQYF.

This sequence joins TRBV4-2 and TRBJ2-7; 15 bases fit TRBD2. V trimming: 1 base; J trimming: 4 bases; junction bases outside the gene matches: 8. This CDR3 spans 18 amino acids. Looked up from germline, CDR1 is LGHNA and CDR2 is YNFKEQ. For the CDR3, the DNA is TGTGCCAGCAGCCAAGGGACTAGCGGGAGGGCCTCGAGATACGAGCAGTACTTC. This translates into CASSQGTSGRASRYEQYF.

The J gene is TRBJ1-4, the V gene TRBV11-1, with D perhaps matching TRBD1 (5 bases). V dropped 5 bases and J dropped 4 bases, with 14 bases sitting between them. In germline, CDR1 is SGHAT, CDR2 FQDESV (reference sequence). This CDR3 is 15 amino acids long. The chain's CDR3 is CASSVEGRSNEKLFF. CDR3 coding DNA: TGTGCCAGCAGCGTGGAGGGGAGAAGTAATGAAAAACTGTTTTTT.